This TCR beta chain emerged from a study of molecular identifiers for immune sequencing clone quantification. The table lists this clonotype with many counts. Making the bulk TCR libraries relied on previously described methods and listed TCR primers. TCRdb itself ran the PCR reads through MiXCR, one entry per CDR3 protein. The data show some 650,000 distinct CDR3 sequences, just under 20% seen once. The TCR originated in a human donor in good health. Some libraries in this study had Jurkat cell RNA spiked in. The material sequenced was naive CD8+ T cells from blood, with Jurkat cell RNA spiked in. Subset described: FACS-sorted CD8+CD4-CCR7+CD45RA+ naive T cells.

The CDR3 sequence is CAWSWGTAYEQYF. The DNA for the CDR3 is TGTGCCTGGAGTTGGGGGACAGCCTACGAGCAGTACTTC. The chain couples TRBV30 to TRBJ2-7; 7 nucleotides match TRBD1. With 2 bases clipped from V and 2 bases from J, the junction kept 3 bases outside the gene matches. Germline CDR1 is GTSNPN and CDR2 is SVGIG (reference sequence). The CDR3 covers 13 residues.